The 26 T cell receptor beta chains listed next were all sequenced from one sample in a study of blood T cell repertoires in COVID-19 (dated by TCRdb to about 2020). Library method: the immunoSEQ multiplex PCR assay. TCRdb limited this immuneACCESS table to in-frame rearrangements with V and J called. A share of clones is missing; checked studies link under half to unresolved V genes, and the rest is unexplained. The sample profile shows under 300,000 clones; 90% of them were found once. The ten largest clones take up 2.1% of the sample. Sequencing input: peripheral blood. The receptors shown here come from a woman aged 55-70 years with COVID-19, enrolled during active disease.

This clone showed up just a few times. The rearrangement uses TRBV30 and TRBJ1-2, with D perhaps TRBD1 (6 bases). In germline, CDR1 is GTSNPN, CDR2 SVGIG (reference sequence). The CDR3 runs to 13 residues. Deletions cut 3 bases from V and 8 bases from J, with 16 bases between. In DNA form, the CDR3 reads TGTGCCTGGAGAATACAGGGCCCTGGGGGCTACACCTTC. Its translation is CAWRIQGPGGYTF.

The DNA of the CDR3 is TGCGCCAGCTGGACAGGACCGAGCACAGATACGCAGTATTTT. Amino acids: CASWTGPSTDTQYF. The V call is TRBV5-1, the J call TRBJ2-3; 7 nucleotides agree with TRBD1. This CDR3 comprises 14 residues. The V segment lost 7 bases and the J segment 0 bases; nucleotides outside the gene matches: 5. Germline CDR1 reads SGHRS; CDR2 reads YFSETQ.

The genes are TRBV18 and TRBJ1-1; a weak D match, TRBD1 (5 bases). The CDR3 consists of 15 residues. Trimming left V 0 bases short and J 0 bases short, with 8 bases between. CDR1 is KGHSH, CDR2 LQKENI, per germline. CDR3 bases: TGTGCCAGCTCACCACCTAACAGGCTGAACACTGAAGCTTTCTTT. It translates to CASSPPNRLNTEAFF.

The gene calls are TRBV7-9 and TRBJ2-3, with 8 bases matching TRBD2. CDR3 length: 15 residues. V lost 3 bases and J lost 2; bases outside the gene matches: 4. Germline V CDR1 and CDR2: SEHNR, FQNEAQ (reference sequence). CDR3 in DNA: TGTGCCAGCAGCTTTGGAGCGGGGGCCACAGATACGCAGTATTTT. Protein sequence: CASSFGAGATDTQYF. The variable domain in full, completed from reference TRBV7-9 and TRBJ2-3, reads DTGVSQNPRHKITKRGQNVTFRCDPISEHNRLYWYRQTLGQGPEFLTYFQNEAQLEKSRLLSDRFSAERPKGSFSTLEIQRTEQGDSAMYLCASSFGAGATDTQYFGPGTRLTVL.

V and J are TRBV4-3 and TRBJ2-5, with D perhaps matching TRBD1 (6 bases). CDR1 is LGHNA, CDR2 YSLEER, per germline. This CDR3 comprises 18 residues. V was trimmed by 2 bases and J by 5 bases, leaving 24 bases between them. The CDR3 nucleotides read TGCGCCAGCAGCCAACTAGGGGCAGGGGCGGCTTCTCTGGAGACCCAGTACTTC. Translating it yields CASSQLGAGAASLETQYF.

The rearrangement uses TRBV6-5 and TRBJ2-3; 10 positions agree with TRBD2. The CDR3 has 16 residues. V was clipped by 1 base and J by 4 bases; unmatched bases: 5. CDR1 and CDR2 from the germline V gene are MNHEY and SVGAGI. DNA for the CDR3: TGTGCCAGCAGTTACTTTAAGCGGGGGGGCGCAGATACGCAGTATTTT. Translating it yields CASSYFKRGGADTQYF.

The chain carries TRBV9 and TRBJ1-3, with TRBD1 as a possible D gene (5 bases). Germline V CDR1 and CDR2: SGDLS, YYNGEE. CDR3 length: 20 amino acids. V gave up 4 bases and J gave up 3 bases, with 29 bases separating them. The CDR3 here is CASSPAGFYSGTQVGNTIYF. Here the CDR3 DNA reads TGTGCCAGCAGCCCTGCCGGTTTCTACTCCGGGACTCAAGTTGGAAACACCATATATTTT.

The rearrangement links TRBV18 to TRBJ1-4; TRBD1 matches at 7 bases. With 3 bases clipped from V and 7 bases from J, the junction kept 11 bases outside the gene matches. Germline values: CDR1 KGHSH, CDR2 LQKENI. The CDR3 runs 16 residues. The CDR3 DNA sequence: TGTGCCAGCTCACCGAGTTTAGGGGGCTTGGTTGAAAAACTGTTTTTT. This translates into CASSPSLGGLVEKLFF.

The rearrangement joins TRBV24-1 to TRBJ1-2; 7 positions match TRBD1. CDR3 length equals 14 residues. The V and J ends lost 3 bases and 8 bases, in that order; junction bases with no gene match: 8. CDR1 is KGHDR and CDR2 is SFDVKD in the germline V gene. The CDR3 coding sequence is TGTGCCACCAGTGATGGAGGACAGGCGGCGGGCTACACCTTC. It codes for CATSDGGQAAGYTF.

The rearrangement links TRBV12-3 or TRBV12-4 to TRBJ2-3, with D possibly TRBD1 on 5 matching bases. The CDR3 consists of 12 residues. With 3 bases removed from V and 9 bases from J, the gap between germline ends came to 10 bases. This chain's CDR3 is CASSFSGITQYF. The CDR3 DNA is TGTGCCAGCAGTTTCTCAGGGATCACGCAGTATTTT.

The chain combines TRBV15 with TRBJ1-1; TRBD1 matches at 7 bases. The CDR3 totals 15 residues. Germline CDR1 LNHNV, CDR2 YYDKDF (reference sequence). The trim removed 5 bases at V and 10 bases at J, leaving 16 bases unmatched. As DNA, the CDR3 is TGTGCCACCAGCTCTTGGGAGACAGGGTACCCGGGAGCTTTCTTT. This gives the protein CATSSWETGYPGAFF.

This sequence joins TRBV6-1 and TRBJ1-5; D is unresolved. Trimming shortened V by 3 bases and J by 3 bases, and 12 bases separated the two germline ends. The germline gives CDR1 MNHNS, CDR2 SASEGT. This CDR3 contains 15 residues. CDR3 coding DNA: TGTGCCAGCAGTGAGCAGCGGGGTGCCAATCAGCCCCAGCATTTT. This translates into CASSEQRGANQPQHF.

The CDR3 spells CASSSGPYTGELFF. The CDR3 region has the DNA TGTGCCAGCAGTTCAGGCCCCTACACCGGGGAGCTGTTTTTT. The rearrangement links TRBV7-3 to TRBJ2-2; D remains ambiguous. The CDR3 sequence is 14 residues long. The V gene lost 6 bases and the J gene lost 3 bases, with 11 bases spanning the gap. CDR1 and CDR2 from the germline V gene are SGHTA and FQGTGA.

The chain is built from TRBV7-8 and TRBJ1-5, with TRBD1 matching over 10 bases. The CDR3 is 16 amino acids. Trimming removed 5 bases from V and 2 bases from J; junction bases left unmatched: 6. Germline CDR1 reads SGHVS; CDR2 reads FQNEAQ. CDR3 sequence: CASSVRDRGGNQPQHF. CDR3 DNA sequence: TGTGCCAGCAGCGTACGGGACAGGGGTGGCAATCAGCCCCAGCATTTT. The full variable domain, in which reference TRBV7-8 and TRBJ1-5 provide the parts outside the CDR3, is GAGVSQSPRYKVAKRGQDVALRCDPISGHVSLFWYQQALGQGPEFLTYFQNEAQLDKSGLPSDRFFAERPEGSVSTLKIQRTQQEDSAVYLCASSVRDRGGNQPQHFGDGTRLSIL.

This clone was seen a single time. The chain joins TRBV15 to TRBJ1-6, with D possibly TRBD1 on 5 matching bases. CDR3 size: 20 residues. The V end was cut by 2 bases, the J end by 6 bases, with 26 bases between. The germline V gene has CDR1 LNHNV and CDR2 YYDKDF (reference sequence). Here the CDR3 reads CATSRPPLIGNRQSNSPLHF. CDR3 DNA sequence: TGTGCCACCAGCAGACCACCCTTAATAGGGAACCGACAGAGTAATTCACCCCTCCACTTT.

The CDR3, as DNA: TGTGCCAGTTTAAGACAGACGAACACCGGGGAGCTGTTTTTT. It is translated as CASLRQTNTGELFF. The chain couples TRBV19 to TRBJ2-2; possible D gene TRBD1, 5 bases. Per the germline V gene, CDR1 is LNHDA and CDR2 is SQIVND (reference sequence). The CDR3 covers 14 residues. V was clipped by 8 bases and J by 0 bases, with 10 bases between them.

This chain uses TRBV3-1 (or the pseudogene TRBV3-2) with TRBJ2-3; D ambiguous. CDR3 size: 13 residues. Trimming removed 7 bases at V and 2 bases at J, with 10 bases between. CDR1 and CDR2 from the germline V gene are LGHDT and YNNKEL (reference sequence). The CDR3 here is CASKYGNTDTQYF. The DNA for the CDR3 is TGTGCCAGCAAATACGGTAACACAGATACGCAGTATTTT.

In this sample, this clone turned up once. V usage is TRBV7-9 and J usage is TRBJ2-7; 7 nucleotides align to TRBD2. Germline-derived CDR1 and CDR2 are SEHNR and FQNEAQ (reference sequence). There are 15 residues in the CDR3. The V segment lost 8 bases and the J segment 1 base; nucleotides outside the gene matches: 11. The CDR3 DNA is TGTGCCAGCGGCGGGGCGGGGAGGGGTTCCTACGAGCAGTACTTC. It encodes CASGGAGRGSYEQYF.

The chain recombines TRBV5-1 with TRBJ2-3; maybe TRBD2 (6 bases). This CDR3 comprises 14 residues. The germline V gene encodes CDR1 SGHRS and CDR2 YFSETQ. V lost 0 bases to trimming and J lost 5 bases, with 10 bases between them. CDR3 loop: CASSLGRVEDTQYF. The CDR3 DNA reads TGCGCCAGCAGCTTGGGGAGGGTAGAAGATACGCAGTATTTT.

V and J are TRBV19 and TRBJ2-3; D gene uncertain. CDR3 length equals 14 residues. Trimming shortened V by 5 bases and J by 6 bases, and 15 bases separated the two germline ends. CDR1 and CDR2 from the germline V gene are LNHDA and SQIVND (reference sequence). The CDR3 DNA is TGTGCCAGTAGTGTGGGCCGGAATTACGATACGCAGTATTTT. Its translation is CASSVGRNYDTQYF.

The chain links TRBV28 to TRBJ1-1; D unclear. The ends were cut back, 3 bases at V and 8 bases at J, with 10 bases in the middle. The CDR3 runs to 12 residues. CDR1 is MDHEN, CDR2 SYDVKM, per germline. The DNA for the CDR3 is TGTGCCAGCAGTTTTGAGGATAGGGAAGCTTTCTTT. Protein product: CASSFEDREAFF.

V gene TRBV5-4 combines with J gene TRBJ1-1; D unclear. This CDR3 spans 13 amino acids. CDR1 is SGHNT, CDR2 YYREEE, per germline (reference sequence). V was trimmed by 3 bases and J by 1 base, leaving 7 bases between them. CDR3 DNA sequence: TGTGCCAGCAGCTCCGCAGAGAACACTGAAGCTTTCTTT. It yields the protein CASSSAENTEAFF.

J is TRBJ1-5 and V is TRBV10-3; no reliable D call. CDR1 is ENHRY and CDR2 is SYGVKD in the germline V gene. The ends were cut back, 2 bases at V and 5 bases at J, with 7 bases in the middle. CDR3 size: 13 residues. The CDR3 DNA sequence: TGTGCCATCAGTGAGGGGCGGGATCAGCCCCAGCATTTT. This sequence encodes CAISEGRDQPQHF.

The chain has TRBV19 and TRBJ1-1; no firm D call. This CDR3 is built from 12 residues. V lost 7 bases and J 1 base, leaving 7 bases between the germline ends. CDR1 LNHDA and CDR2 SQIVND come from the germline V gene (reference sequence). The CDR3 sequence: CASIGENTEAFF. CDR3 DNA sequence: TGTGCCAGTATCGGAGAGAACACTGAAGCTTTCTTT.

The chain recombines TRBV5-1 with TRBJ2-7; no clear D gene. The V end lost 0 bases, the J end lost 4 bases, and 26 bases lay between the germline ends. This CDR3 is 19 amino acids long. Germline CDR1 and CDR2: SGHRS and YFSETQ. CDR3 sequence (DNA): TGCGCCAGCAGCTTGGCCATCGGTCCCCAAAGGTCCAGAGGATACGAGCAGTACTTC. Translating it yields CASSLAIGPQRSRGYEQYF.

The V call is TRBV27, the J call TRBJ2-2; 14 positions match TRBD2. The germline V gene has CDR1 MNHEY and CDR2 SMNVEV (reference sequence). This CDR3 has 17 amino acids. V shed 3 bases and J 0 bases; nucleotides not matched to a gene: 0. CDR3 protein: CASSLTSGGANTGELFF. CDR3 bases: TGTGCCAGCAGTTTGACTAGCGGGGGGGCGAACACCGGGGAGCTGTTTTTT.